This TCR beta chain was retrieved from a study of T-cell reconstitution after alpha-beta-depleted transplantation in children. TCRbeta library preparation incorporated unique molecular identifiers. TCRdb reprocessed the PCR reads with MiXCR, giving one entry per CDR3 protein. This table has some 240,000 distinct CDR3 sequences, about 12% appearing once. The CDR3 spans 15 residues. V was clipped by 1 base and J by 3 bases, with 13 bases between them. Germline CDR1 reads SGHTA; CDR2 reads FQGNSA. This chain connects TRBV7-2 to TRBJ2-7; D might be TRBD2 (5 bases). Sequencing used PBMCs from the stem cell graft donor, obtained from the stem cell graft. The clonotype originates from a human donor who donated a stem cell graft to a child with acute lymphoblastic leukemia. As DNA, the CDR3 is TGTGCCAGCAGCTTAGTGAGGGCAGAATACTACGAGCAGTACTTC. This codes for CASSLVRAEYYEQYF. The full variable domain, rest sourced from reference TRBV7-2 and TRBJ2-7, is GAGVSQSPSNKVTEKGKDVELRCDPISGHTALYWYRQSLGQGLEFLIYFQGNSAPDKSGLPSDRFSAERTGGSVSTLTIQRTQQEDSAVYLCASSLVRAEYYEQYFGPGTRLTVT.